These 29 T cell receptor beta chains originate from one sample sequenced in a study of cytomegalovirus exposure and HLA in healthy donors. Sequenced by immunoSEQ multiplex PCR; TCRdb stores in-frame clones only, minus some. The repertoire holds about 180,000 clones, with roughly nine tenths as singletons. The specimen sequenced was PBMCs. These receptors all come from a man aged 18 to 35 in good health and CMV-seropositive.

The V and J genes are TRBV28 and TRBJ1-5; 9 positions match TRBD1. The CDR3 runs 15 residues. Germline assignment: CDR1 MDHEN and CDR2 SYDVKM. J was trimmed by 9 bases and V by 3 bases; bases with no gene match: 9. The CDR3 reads CASSFRGTGTWPQHF. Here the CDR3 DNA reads TGTGCCAGCAGTTTTCGTGGGACAGGGACATGGCCCCAGCATTTT.

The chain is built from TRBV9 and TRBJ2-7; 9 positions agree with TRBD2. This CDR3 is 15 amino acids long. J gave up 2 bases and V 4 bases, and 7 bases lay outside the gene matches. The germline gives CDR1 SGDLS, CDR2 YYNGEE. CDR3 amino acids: CASSPAGGDAYEQYF. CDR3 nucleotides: TGTGCCAGCAGCCCCGCGGGAGGGGACGCCTACGAGCAGTACTTC.

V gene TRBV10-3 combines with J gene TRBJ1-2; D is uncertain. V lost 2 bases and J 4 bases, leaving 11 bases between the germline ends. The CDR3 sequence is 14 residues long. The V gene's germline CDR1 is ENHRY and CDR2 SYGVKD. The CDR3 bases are TGTGCCATCAGTGAGCGGCGGCAGACCTATGGCTACACCTTC. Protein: CAISERRQTYGYTF.

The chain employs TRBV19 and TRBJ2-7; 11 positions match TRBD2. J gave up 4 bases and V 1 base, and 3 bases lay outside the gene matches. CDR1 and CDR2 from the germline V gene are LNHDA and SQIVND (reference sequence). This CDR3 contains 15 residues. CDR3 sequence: CASSIASGRIYEQYF. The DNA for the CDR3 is TGTGCCAGTAGTATAGCTAGCGGGAGGATTTACGAGCAGTACTTC.

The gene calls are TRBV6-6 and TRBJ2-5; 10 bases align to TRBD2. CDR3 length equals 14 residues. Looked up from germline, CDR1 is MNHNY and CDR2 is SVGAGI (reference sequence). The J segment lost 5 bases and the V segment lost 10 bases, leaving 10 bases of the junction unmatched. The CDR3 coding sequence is TGTGCCACCTTCGGACTAGCGGAGGGGGAGACCCAGTACTTC. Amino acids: CATFGLAEGETQYF.

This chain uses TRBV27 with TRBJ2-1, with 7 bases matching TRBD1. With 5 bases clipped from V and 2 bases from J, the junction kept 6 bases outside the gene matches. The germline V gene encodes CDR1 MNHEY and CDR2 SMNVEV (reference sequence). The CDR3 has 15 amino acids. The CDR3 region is CASSPGGLAYNEQFF. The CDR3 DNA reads TGTGCCAGCAGTCCAGGGGGATTGGCCTACAATGAGCAGTTCTTC.

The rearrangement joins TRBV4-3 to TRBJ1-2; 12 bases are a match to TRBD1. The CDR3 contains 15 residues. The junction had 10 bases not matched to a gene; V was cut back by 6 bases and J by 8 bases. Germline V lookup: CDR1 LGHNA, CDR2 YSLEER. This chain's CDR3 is CASRILGTGGEGYTF. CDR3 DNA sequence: TGCGCCAGCAGAATTCTCGGGACAGGGGGCGAAGGCTACACCTTC.

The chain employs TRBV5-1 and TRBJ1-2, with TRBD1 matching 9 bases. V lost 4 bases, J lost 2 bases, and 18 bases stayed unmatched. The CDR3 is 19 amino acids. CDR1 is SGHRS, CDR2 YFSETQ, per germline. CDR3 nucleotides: TGCGCCAGCAGCCCCGGGACAGGGCGAACACAAGTTGAGAACTATGGCTACACCTTC. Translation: CASSPGTGRTQVENYGYTF.

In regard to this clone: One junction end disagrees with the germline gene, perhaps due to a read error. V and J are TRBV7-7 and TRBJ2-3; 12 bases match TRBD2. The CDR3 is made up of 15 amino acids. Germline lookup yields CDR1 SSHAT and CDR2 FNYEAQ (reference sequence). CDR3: CASSPGTSGSDTQYF. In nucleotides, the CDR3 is TGTGCTAGCAGTCCCGGGACTAGCGGGTCAGATACGCAGTATTTT.

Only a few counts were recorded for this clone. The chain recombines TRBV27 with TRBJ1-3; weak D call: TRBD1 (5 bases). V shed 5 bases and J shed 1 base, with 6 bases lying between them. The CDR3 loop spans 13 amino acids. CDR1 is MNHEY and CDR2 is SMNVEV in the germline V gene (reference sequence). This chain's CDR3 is CASSGGSGNTIYF. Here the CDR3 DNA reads TGTGCCAGCAGTGGGGGGTCTGGAAACACCATATATTTT.

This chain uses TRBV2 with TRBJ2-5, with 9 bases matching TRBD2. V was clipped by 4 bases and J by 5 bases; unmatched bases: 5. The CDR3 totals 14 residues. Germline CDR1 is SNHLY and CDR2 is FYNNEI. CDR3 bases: TGTGCCAGCAGTGTACGGCGGGGGGGGGAGACCCAGTACTTC. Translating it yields CASSVRRGGETQYF.

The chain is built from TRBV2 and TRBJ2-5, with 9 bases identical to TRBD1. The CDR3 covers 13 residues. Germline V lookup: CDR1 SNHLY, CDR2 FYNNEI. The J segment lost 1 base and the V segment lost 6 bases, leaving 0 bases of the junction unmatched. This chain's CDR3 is CASRTGGQETQYF. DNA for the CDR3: TGTGCCAGCAGGACAGGGGGCCAAGAGACCCAGTACTTC. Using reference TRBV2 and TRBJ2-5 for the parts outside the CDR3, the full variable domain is EPEVTQTPSHQVTQMGQEVILRCVPISNHLYFYWYRQILGQKVEFLVSFYNNEISEKSEIFDDQFSVERPDGSNFTLKIRSTKLEDSAMYFCASRTGGQETQYFGPGTRLLVL.

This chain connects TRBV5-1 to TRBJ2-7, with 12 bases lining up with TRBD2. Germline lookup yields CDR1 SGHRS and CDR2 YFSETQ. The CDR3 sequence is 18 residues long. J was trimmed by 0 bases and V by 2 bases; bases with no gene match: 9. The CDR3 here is CASSLLPGLAGHSYEQYF. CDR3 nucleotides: TGCGCCAGCAGCTTATTACCGGGACTAGCGGGTCACTCCTACGAGCAGTACTTC.

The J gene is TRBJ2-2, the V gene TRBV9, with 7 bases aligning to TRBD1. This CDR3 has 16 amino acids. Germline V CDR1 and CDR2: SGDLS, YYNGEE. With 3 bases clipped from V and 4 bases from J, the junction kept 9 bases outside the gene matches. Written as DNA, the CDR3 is TGTGCCAGCAGCGCCGGGACAGCTCCTCTCACCGGGGAGCTGTTTTTT. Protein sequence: CASSAGTAPLTGELFF.

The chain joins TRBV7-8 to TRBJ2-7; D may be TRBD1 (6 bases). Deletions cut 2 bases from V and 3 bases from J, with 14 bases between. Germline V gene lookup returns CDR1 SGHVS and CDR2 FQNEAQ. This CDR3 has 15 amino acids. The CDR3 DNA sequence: TGTGCCAGCAGCTTAAGAGTGGGCAGGGGCTACGAGCAGTACTTC. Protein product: CASSLRVGRGYEQYF.

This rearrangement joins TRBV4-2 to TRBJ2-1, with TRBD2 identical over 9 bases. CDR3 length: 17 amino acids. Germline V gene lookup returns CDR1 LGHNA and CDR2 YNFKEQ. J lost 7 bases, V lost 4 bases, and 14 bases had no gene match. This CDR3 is CASSLTRASGVSNEQFF. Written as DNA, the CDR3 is TGTGCCAGCAGCCTTACAAGGGCTAGCGGGGTTTCGAATGAGCAGTTCTTC.

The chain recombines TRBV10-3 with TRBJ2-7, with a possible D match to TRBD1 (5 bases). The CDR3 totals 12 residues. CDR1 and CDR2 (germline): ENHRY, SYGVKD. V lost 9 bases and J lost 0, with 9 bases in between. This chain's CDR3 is CAISTDSYEQYF. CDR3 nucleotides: TGTGCCATTTCGACAGACTCCTACGAGCAGTACTTC.

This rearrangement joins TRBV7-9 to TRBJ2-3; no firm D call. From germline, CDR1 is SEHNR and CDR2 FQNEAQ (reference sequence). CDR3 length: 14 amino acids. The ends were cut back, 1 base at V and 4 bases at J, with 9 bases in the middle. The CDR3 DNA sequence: TGTGCCAGCAGCTTAGGTAGTCCCGCAGATACGCAGTATTTT. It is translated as CASSLGSPADTQYF.

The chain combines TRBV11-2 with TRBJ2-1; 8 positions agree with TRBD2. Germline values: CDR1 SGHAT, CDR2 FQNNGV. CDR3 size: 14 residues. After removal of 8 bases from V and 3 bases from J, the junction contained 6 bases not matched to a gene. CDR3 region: CASASGGFYNEQFF. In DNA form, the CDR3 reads TGTGCCAGCGCCTCGGGGGGGTTCTACAATGAGCAGTTCTTC.

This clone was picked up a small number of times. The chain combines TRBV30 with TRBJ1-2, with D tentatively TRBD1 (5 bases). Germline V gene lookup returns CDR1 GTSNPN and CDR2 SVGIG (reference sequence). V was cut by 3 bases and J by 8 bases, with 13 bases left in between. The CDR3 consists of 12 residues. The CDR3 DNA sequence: TGTGCCTGGAGGGGGGGGATCCTGGGCTACACCTTC. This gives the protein CAWRGGILGYTF.

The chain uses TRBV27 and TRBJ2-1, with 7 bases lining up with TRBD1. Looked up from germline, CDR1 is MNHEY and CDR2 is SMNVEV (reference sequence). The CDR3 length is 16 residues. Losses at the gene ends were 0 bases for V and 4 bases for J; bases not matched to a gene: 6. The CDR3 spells CASSLSRTGLYNEQFF. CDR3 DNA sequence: TGTGCCAGCAGTTTATCTCGGACAGGCTTATACAATGAGCAGTTCTTC.

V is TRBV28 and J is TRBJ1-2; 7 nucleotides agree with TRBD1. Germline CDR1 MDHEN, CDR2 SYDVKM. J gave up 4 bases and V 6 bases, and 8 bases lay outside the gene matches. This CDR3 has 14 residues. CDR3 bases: TGTGCCAGCAGCTCGGGGACAGCCATCTATGGCTACACCTTC. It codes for CASSSGTAIYGYTF.

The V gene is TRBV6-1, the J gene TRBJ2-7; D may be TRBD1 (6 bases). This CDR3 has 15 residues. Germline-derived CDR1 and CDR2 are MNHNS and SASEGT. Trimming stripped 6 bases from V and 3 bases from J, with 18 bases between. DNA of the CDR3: TGTGCCAGCAGCGCCAGACGAGGGGGAATCTACGAGCAGTACTTC. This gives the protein CASSARRGGIYEQYF.

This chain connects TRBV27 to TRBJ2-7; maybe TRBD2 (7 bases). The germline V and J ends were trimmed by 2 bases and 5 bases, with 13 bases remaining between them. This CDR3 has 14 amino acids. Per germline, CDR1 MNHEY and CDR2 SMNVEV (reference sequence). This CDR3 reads CASSLERGGDEQYF. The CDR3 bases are TGTGCCAGCAGTTTAGAGAGAGGGGGGGACGAGCAGTACTTC.

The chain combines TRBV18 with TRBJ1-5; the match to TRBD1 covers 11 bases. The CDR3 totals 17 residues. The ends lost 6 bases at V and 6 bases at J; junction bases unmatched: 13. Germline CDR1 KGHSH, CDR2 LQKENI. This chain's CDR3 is CASSPGTGGIYGQPQHF. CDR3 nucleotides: TGTGCCAGCTCCCCAGGGACAGGGGGAATATATGGTCAGCCCCAGCATTTT.

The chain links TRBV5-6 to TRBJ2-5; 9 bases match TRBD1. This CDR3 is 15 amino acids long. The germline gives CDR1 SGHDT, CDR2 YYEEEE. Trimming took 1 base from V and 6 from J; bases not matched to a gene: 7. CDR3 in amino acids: CASSLIQGAGKTQYF. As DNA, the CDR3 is TGTGCCAGCAGCTTGATACAGGGGGCGGGAAAGACCCAGTACTTC. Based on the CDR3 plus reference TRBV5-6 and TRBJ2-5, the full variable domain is DAGVTQSPTHLIKTRGQQVTLRCSPKSGHDTVSWYQQALGQGPQFIFQYYEEEERQRGNFPDRFSGHQFPNYSSELNVNALLLGDSALYLCASSLIQGAGKTQYFGPGTRLLVL.

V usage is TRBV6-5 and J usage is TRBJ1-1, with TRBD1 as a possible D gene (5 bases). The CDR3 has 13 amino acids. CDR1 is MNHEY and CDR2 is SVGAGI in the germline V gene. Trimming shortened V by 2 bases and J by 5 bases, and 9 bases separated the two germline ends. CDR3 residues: CASSYQGWTEAFF. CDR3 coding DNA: TGTGCCAGCAGTTACCAGGGTTGGACTGAAGCTTTCTTT.

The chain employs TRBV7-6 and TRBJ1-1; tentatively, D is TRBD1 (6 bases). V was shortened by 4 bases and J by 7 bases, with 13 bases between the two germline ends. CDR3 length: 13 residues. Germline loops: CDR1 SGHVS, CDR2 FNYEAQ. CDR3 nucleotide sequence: TGTGCCAGCAGCTACGCCCAGGGGAGTGAAGCTTTCTTT. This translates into CASSYAQGSEAFF. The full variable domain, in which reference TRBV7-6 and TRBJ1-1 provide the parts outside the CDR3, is GAGVSQSPRYKVTKRGQDVALRCDPISGHVSLYWYRQALGQGPEFLTYFNYEAQQDKSGLPNDRFSAERPEGSISTLTIQRTEQRDSAMYRCASSYAQGSEAFFGQGTRLTVV.

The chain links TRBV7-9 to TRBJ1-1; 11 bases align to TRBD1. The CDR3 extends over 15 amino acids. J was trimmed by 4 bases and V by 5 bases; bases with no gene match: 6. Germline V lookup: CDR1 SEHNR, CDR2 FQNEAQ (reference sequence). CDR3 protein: CASSPPGQGVTEAFF. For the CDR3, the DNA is TGTGCCAGCAGCCCACCGGGACAGGGGGTCACTGAAGCTTTCTTT.